The 7 T cell receptor beta chains below all came from one sample that was sequenced in a study of blood T cell repertoires in COVID-19. Profiled with immunoSEQ multiplex PCR; TCRdb holds only in-frame clones, not every one. This table holds some 140,000 clones, roughly 84% found once. The sequenced material came from PBMCs or T cells enriched from blood (not recorded which). Every receptor here comes from a man aged 40-49 years with acute COVID-19.

The chain recombines TRBV6-5 with TRBJ2-7, with a weak D call TRBD2 (5 bases). There are 12 residues in the CDR3. V shed 5 bases and J shed 6 bases, with 11 bases lying between them. The germline V gene has CDR1 MNHEY and CDR2 SVGAGI. The CDR3 region is CASSPTRGEQYF. DNA for the CDR3: TGTGCCAGCAGTCCCACTAGAGGCGAGCAGTACTTC.

The chain uses TRBV2 and TRBJ2-1; 8 nucleotides match TRBD2. The junction had 6 bases not matched to a gene; V was cut back by 5 bases and J by 9 bases. CDR1 is SNHLY and CDR2 is FYNNEI in the germline V gene. The CDR3 contains 13 residues. Here the CDR3 DNA reads TGTGCCAGCAGTTTCCAGCGGGAGACTGAGCAGTTCTTC. This sequence encodes CASSFQRETEQFF.

This sequence joins TRBV12-5 and TRBJ2-7; possible D gene TRBD2, 6 bases. The CDR3 spans 11 residues. Per germline, CDR1 LGHNT and CDR2 FRNRAP. V shed 7 bases and J shed 9 bases, with 13 bases lying between them. CDR3: CASVPGVVQYF. Here the CDR3 DNA reads TGTGCTAGTGTACCGGGAGTTGTGCAGTACTTC.

The chain is built from TRBV18 and TRBJ2-1; 14 bases match TRBD2. With 2 bases clipped from V and 2 bases from J, the junction kept 8 bases outside the gene matches. The CDR3 contains 19 residues. Germline loops: CDR1 KGHSH, CDR2 LQKENI. The CDR3 loop reads CASSPTGLAGAVPYNEQFF. In DNA, the CDR3 is TGTGCCAGCTCACCAACGGGACTAGCGGGAGCGGTCCCCTACAATGAGCAGTTCTTC.

This clone was detected only once. This sequence joins TRBV29-1 and TRBJ1-1; D unresolved. Trimming removed 1 base at V and 3 bases at J, with 12 bases between. Germline loops: CDR1 SQVTM, CDR2 ANQGSEA. This CDR3 has 14 amino acids. The CDR3 coding sequence is TGCAGCGTTGAAGGGCGTAGAGGGTACACTGAAGCTTTCTTT. Translation: CSVEGRRGYTEAFF. Supplemented by reference TRBV29-1 and TRBJ1-1, the full variable domain reads SAVISQKPSRDICQRGTSLTIQCQVDSQVTMMFWYRQQPGQSLTLIATANQGSEATYESGFVIDKFPISRPNLTFSTLTVSNMSPEDSSIYLCSVEGRRGYTEAFFGQGTRLTVV.

This clone came up once. The genes are TRBV13 and TRBJ2-1, with 12 positions matching TRBD2. CDR1 is PRHDT, CDR2 FYEKMQ, per germline (reference sequence). The CDR3 spans 17 residues. After removal of 4 bases from V and 7 bases from J, the junction contained 11 bases not matched to a gene. The CDR3 loop reads CASSSANRLAGANEQFF. The CDR3 DNA reads as TGTGCCAGCAGCTCCGCTAACCGACTAGCGGGAGCTAATGAGCAGTTCTTC.

The chain joins TRBV5-5 to TRBJ2-5; TRBD1 agrees at 7 bases. This CDR3 has 14 residues. Trimming at V came to 3 bases and at J to 3 bases, leaving 5 bases not matched to a gene. In germline, CDR1 is SGHKS, CDR2 YYEKEE (reference sequence). The chain's CDR3 is CASSWGTAKETQYF. The CDR3 nucleotides read TGTGCCAGCAGCTGGGGGACAGCCAAAGAGACCCAGTACTTC.